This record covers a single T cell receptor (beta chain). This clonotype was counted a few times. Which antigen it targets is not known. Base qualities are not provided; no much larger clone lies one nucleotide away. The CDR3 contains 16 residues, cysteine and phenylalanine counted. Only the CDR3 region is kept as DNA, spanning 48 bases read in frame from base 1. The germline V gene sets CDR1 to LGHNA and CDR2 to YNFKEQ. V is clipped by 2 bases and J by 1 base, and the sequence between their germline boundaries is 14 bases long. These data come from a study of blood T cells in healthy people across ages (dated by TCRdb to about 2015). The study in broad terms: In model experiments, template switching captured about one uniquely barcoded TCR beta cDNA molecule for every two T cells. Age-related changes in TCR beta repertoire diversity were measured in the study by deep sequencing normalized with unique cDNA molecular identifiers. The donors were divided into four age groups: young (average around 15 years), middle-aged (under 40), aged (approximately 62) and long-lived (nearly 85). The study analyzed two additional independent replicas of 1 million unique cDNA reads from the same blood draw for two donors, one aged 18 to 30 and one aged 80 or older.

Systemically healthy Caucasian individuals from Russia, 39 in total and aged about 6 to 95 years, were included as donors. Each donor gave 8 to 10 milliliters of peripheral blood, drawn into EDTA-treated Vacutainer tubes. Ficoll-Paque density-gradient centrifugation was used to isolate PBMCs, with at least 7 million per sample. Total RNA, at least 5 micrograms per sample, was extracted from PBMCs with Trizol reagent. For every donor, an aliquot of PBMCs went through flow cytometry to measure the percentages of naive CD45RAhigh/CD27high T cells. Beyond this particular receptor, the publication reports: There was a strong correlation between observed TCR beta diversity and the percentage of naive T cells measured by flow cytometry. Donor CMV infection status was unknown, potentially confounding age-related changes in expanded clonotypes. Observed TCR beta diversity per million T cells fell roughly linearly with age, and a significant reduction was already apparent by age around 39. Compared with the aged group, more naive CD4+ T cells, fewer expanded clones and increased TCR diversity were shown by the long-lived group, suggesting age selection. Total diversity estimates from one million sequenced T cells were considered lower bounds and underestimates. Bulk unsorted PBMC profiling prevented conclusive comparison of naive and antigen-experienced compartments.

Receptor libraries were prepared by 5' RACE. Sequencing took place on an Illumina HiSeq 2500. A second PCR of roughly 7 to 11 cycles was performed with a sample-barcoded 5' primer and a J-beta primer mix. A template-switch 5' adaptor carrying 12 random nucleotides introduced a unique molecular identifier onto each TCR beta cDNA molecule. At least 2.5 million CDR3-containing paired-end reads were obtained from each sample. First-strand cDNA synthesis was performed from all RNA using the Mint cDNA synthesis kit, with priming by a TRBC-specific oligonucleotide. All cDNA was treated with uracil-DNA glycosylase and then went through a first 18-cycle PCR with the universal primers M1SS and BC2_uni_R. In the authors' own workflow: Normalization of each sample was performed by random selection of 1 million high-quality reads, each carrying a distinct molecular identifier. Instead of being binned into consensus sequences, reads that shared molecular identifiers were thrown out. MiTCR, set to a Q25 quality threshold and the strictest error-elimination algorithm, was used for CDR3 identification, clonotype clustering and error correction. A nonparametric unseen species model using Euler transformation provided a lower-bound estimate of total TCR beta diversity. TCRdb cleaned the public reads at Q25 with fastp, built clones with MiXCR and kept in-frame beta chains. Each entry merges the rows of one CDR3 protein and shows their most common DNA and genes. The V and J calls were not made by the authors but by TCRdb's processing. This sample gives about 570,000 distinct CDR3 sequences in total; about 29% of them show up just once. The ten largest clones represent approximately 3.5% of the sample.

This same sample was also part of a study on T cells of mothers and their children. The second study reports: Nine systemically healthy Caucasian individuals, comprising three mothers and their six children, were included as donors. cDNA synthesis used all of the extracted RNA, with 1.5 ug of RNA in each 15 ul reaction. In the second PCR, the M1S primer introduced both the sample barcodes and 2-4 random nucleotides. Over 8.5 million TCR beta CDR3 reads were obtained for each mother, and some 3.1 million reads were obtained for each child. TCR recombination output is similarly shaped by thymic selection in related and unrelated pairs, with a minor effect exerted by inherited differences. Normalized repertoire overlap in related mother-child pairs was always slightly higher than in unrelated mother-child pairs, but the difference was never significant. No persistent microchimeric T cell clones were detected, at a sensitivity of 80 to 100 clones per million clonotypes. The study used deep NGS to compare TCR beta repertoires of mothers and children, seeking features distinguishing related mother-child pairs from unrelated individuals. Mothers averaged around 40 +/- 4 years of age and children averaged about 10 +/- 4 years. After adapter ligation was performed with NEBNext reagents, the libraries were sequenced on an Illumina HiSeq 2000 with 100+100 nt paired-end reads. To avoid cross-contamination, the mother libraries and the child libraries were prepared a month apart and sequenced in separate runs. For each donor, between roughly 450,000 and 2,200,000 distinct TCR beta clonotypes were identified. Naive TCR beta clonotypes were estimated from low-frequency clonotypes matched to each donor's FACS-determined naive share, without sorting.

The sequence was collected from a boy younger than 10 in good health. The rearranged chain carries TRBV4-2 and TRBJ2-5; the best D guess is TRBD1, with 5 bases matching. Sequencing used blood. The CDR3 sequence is CASSQIILGLQETQYF. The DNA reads TGTGCCAGCAGCCAAATAATTTTGGGGCTCCAAGAGACCCAGTACTTC.